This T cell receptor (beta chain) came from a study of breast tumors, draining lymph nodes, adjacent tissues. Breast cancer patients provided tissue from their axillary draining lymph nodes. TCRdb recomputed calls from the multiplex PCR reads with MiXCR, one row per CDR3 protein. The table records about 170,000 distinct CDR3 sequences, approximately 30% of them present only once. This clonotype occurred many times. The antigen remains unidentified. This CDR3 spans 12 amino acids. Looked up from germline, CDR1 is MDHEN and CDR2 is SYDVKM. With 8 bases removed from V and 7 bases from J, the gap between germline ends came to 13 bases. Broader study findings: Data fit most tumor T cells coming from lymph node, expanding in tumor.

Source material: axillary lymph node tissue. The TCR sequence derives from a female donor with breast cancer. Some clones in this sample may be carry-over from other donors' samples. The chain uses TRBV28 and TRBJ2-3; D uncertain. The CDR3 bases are TGTGCCAGCCTCAGCCCGACGTATACGCAGTATTTT. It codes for CASLSPTYTQYF.